The sequence of this TCR beta chain was determined in a study of shared clonotypes between healthy human individuals. Study-level background: Per donor, CD8 memory used one plate, CD8 naive used two, CD4 memory used three and CD4 naive used three.

The ends were cut back, 6 bases at V and 7 bases at J, with 18 bases in the middle. Germline CDR1 reads MDHEN; CDR2 reads SYDVKM. The CDR3 is made up of 15 amino acids. CD4+ cell separation produced CD45RA+ naive and CD45RA-negative memory subsets. Findings and limits, study-wide: Relative to clonotypes present in all four donors, those not shared had lower generation probabilities. It was observed that approximately 5% of naive CD4 clonotypes were shared across a few donors.

Comments on this clone: The antigen is unknown.

Repertoires were generated with immunoSEQ multiplex PCR, while TCRdb's copy carries only in-frame clones and drops some. The sample shows 2 million to 3 million clones, 80% to 95% of them seen only once. The sequence was collected from a man between 18 and 29 years old in good health. Some clones in this sample may be carry-over from other donors' samples. Sequenced sample: naive CD4+ T cells from PBMCs. Regarding subset: CD45RA+ positively selected. V and J are TRBV28 and TRBJ1-4, with a tentative D call TRBD1 (5 bases). Here the CDR3 reads CASSPGRMSSEKLFF. The CDR3 DNA reads TGTGCCAGCAGCCCGGGACGGATGAGCAGTGAAAAACTGTTTTTT.